This T cell receptor (beta chain) was observed in a study of blood T cell repertoires in COVID-19. Study in general: Acute and convalescent COVID-19 samples came from the United States, Italy and Spain.

Data came from immunoSEQ multiplex PCR; TCRdb stores just in-frame clones and leaves some out. The profile covers about 130,000 clones, with around 79% appearing a single time and 4.5% to 5% taken by the ten largest. Germline CDR1 and CDR2: SEHNR and FQNEAQ (reference sequence). Trimming took off 4 bases at V and 4 bases at J, with 19 bases between the two ends. This CDR3 region has 16 residues. The chain recombines TRBV7-9 with TRBJ1-1; D gene ambiguous. This TCR derives from a woman in her 70s with COVID-19, enrolled during active disease. The source material was peripheral blood. The CDR3 DNA sequence: TGTGCCAGCAGCTCCCGGGGTGGTGGCTCGGGCACTGAAGCTTTCTTT. Translated: CASSSRGGGSGTEAFF.